This T cell receptor beta chain comes out of a study of post-analysis software for immune sequencing data. For the study at large: Clinical courses comprised relapsing-remitting, secondary progressive and progressive-relapsing multiple sclerosis. General study results and limits: Normalized Chao1 diversity was significantly lower in multiple sclerosis patients than in controls. About five TRBV segments occurring more often in patients than controls included TRBV5-6, TRBV5-1 and TRBV20-1. F measure grouped same-batch samples tightly together.

The TCR beta cDNA libraries carried unique molecular identifiers. Input of roughly 1 to 11 million T cells yielded hundreds of thousands of cDNA molecules. TCRdb re-called the PCR reads through MiXCR, storing one row per CDR3 protein. The sample has 750,000 to 950,000 distinct CDR3 sequences, approximately 53% seen once; the top ten hold around 4.5%. This clonotype appeared a few times. The antigen is unknown. From germline, CDR1 is DFQATT and CDR2 SNEGSKA (reference sequence). V was clipped by 3 bases and J by 3 bases, with 15 bases between them. The CDR3 loop spans 14 amino acids. The source of this sequence is a girl aged 10 to 17 with multiple sclerosis. The V and J genes are TRBV20-1 and TRBJ2-7; tentatively, D is TRBD1 (5 bases). Material: blood. CDR3 bases: TGCAGTGCTAGCCAAACGACCCAGGGCTACGAGCAGTACTTC. Its translation is CSASQTTQGYEQYF.